A single sample is the source of the 24 T cell receptor beta chains below, sequenced in a study of blood T cell repertoires in COVID-19. TCRdb's table, derived via immunoSEQ multiplex PCR, lists solely in-frame clones and lacks some. This table holds 150,000 to 200,000 clones, about 85% found once. The sequencing input was peripheral blood. The receptors originated from a man in his sixties who had recovered from COVID-19.

This chain links TRBV11-2 with TRBJ2-1, with TRBD1 identical over 11 bases. Germline V gene sequence: CDR1 SGHAT, CDR2 FQNNGV. The CDR3 length is 14 residues. The V segment lost 5 bases and the J segment 8 bases; nucleotides outside the gene matches: 5. The CDR3 protein is CASSRDRGSHEQFF. For the CDR3, the DNA is TGTGCCAGCAGCCGGGACAGGGGGTCACATGAGCAGTTCTTC.

This chain joins TRBV19 and TRBJ1-5; D is perhaps TRBD1 (6 bases). The V gene lost 0 bases and the J gene lost 0 bases, with 12 bases spanning the gap. The length of the CDR3 is 17 residues. The germline V gene has CDR1 LNHDA and CDR2 SQIVND (reference sequence). Written as DNA, the CDR3 is TGTGCCAGTAGTATAGACTCCGGGACACATAGCAATCAGCCCCAGCATTTT. This translates into CASSIDSGTHSNQPQHF.

The chain employs TRBV12-3 or TRBV12-4 and TRBJ1-1; TRBD1 matches at 8 bases. V shed 6 bases, J shed 5 bases, and the junction held 5 bases outside the gene matches. This CDR3 is 13 amino acids long. The CDR3: CASSLTGETEAFF. The CDR3 nucleotides read TGTGCCAGCAGCCTGACAGGGGAGACTGAAGCTTTCTTT.

The V call is TRBV6-5, the J call TRBJ1-5; 7 bases line up with TRBD1. The CDR3 spans 15 residues. J was trimmed by 0 bases and V by 11 bases; bases with no gene match: 10. Germline V CDR1 and CDR2: MNHEY, SVGAGI. CDR3 nucleotides: TGTGCCGCGTGGACAGGCCGATATAGCAATCAGCCCCAGCATTTT. Residues: CAAWTGRYSNQPQHF.

This CDR3 reads CASSLVGTSGANVLTF. CDR3 nucleotides: TGTGCCAGCAGCTTAGTCGGTACCTCTGGGGCCAACGTCCTGACTTTC. The chain has TRBV7-9 and TRBJ2-6; D not certain. V was clipped by 1 base and J by 0 bases, with 7 bases between them. CDR1 and CDR2 (germline): SEHNR, FQNEAQ (reference sequence). The CDR3 is made up of 16 amino acids.

The rearrangement uses TRBV7-2 and TRBJ2-5, with TRBD1 as a possible D gene (7 bases). Trimming took 1 base from V and 0 from J, leaving 15 bases between them. CDR1 is SGHTA, CDR2 FQGNSA, per germline. This CDR3 has 17 residues. This chain's CDR3 is CASSLGRRGQNQETQYF. The CDR3 region has the DNA TGTGCCAGCAGCTTAGGGAGGAGGGGGCAGAACCAAGAGACCCAGTACTTC.

V gene TRBV11-2 combines with J gene TRBJ2-3; 8 nucleotides match TRBD2. Germline V gene sequence: CDR1 SGHAT, CDR2 FQNNGV. The CDR3 runs 16 residues. The V and J ends lost 2 bases and 2 bases, in that order; junction bases with no gene match: 6. The CDR3 here is CASSLSGGPLTDTQYF. CDR3 in DNA: TGTGCCAGCAGCTTAAGCGGGGGCCCACTCACAGATACGCAGTATTTT.

The V gene is TRBV3-1 (or the pseudogene TRBV3-2), the J gene TRBJ2-1; 8 bases map to TRBD2. CDR1 is LGHDT and CDR2 is YNNKEL in the germline V gene (reference sequence). Germline trimming cut 0 bases from V and 12 bases from J; bases unmatched to any gene: 7. The CDR3 length is 14 residues. In nucleotides, the CDR3 is TGTGCCAGCAGCCAAGACGCGGGGGGTTTACGGCAGTTCTTC. Protein sequence: CASSQDAGGLRQFF.

The chain combines TRBV6-5 with TRBJ2-4; TRBD1 might be the D (5 bases). The V gene's germline CDR1 is MNHEY and CDR2 SVGAGI. The CDR3 loop spans 14 amino acids. Trimming took 5 bases from V and 0 from J, leaving 8 bases between them. The CDR3 nucleotides are TGTGCCAGCAGTCAGGGCCTAGCCAAAAACATTCAGTACTTC. This gives the protein CASSQGLAKNIQYF.

This rearrangement joins TRBV7-8 to TRBJ2-1; 8 bases match TRBD2. CDR1 is SGHVS and CDR2 is FQNEAQ in the germline V gene. The ends lost 5 bases at V and 6 bases at J; junction bases unmatched: 12. This CDR3 comprises 16 residues. CDR3 sequence (DNA): TGTGCCAGCAGCCTAGTCGGAGCGGGGGTACCCAATGAGCAGTTCTTC. Translated: CASSLVGAGVPNEQFF.

The CDR3 region has the DNA TGCGCCAGCAGCCCCCTGGCACAGGGGGCAGGGACTGAAGCTTTCTTT. This codes for CASSPLAQGAGTEAFF. The chain couples TRBV5-1 to TRBJ1-1; 9 bases are a match to TRBD1. This CDR3 is built from 16 residues. CDR1 SGHRS and CDR2 YFSETQ come from the germline V gene. After removal of 4 bases from V and 5 bases from J, the junction contained 12 bases not matched to a gene.

J is TRBJ1-2 and V is TRBV5-1; the match to TRBD1 covers 8 bases. The germline CDR1 and CDR2 sequences are SGHRS and YFSETQ. With V trimmed by 3 bases and J by 5 bases, 6 bases remained unmatched. The CDR3 length is 14 residues. CDR3: CASSSDRGGYGYTF. CDR3 bases: TGCGCCAGCAGCTCTGACAGGGGAGGGTATGGCTACACCTTC.

The V and J genes are TRBV7-2 and TRBJ1-6; 9 bases fit TRBD1. CDR1 and CDR2 (germline): SGHTA, FQGNSA. V lost 4 bases, J lost 10 bases, and 8 bases stayed unmatched. This CDR3 is built from 15 residues. The CDR3 loop is CASSSAGQGRSPLHF. Written as DNA, the CDR3 is TGTGCCAGCAGCTCCGCGGGACAGGGTCGATCACCCCTCCACTTT.

CDR3 amino acids: CASSQERASGGTLGEQYF. The DNA for the CDR3 is TGTGCCAGCAGCCAAGAGAGGGCTAGCGGGGGTACTCTGGGCGAGCAGTACTTC. The chain has TRBV4-2 and TRBJ2-7; TRBD2 aligns across 10 bases. The CDR3 covers 18 residues. J was trimmed by 6 bases and V by 0 bases; bases with no gene match: 14. Looked up from germline, CDR1 is LGHNA and CDR2 is YNFKEQ.

V usage is TRBV19 and J usage is TRBJ2-1, with 8 bases lining up with TRBD1. V lost 7 bases, J lost 4 bases, and 6 bases stayed unmatched. Germline CDR1 LNHDA, CDR2 SQIVND (reference sequence). CDR3 length: 14 amino acids. CDR3 loop: CASTGTGLYNEQFF. The CDR3 DNA reads TGTGCCAGTACTGGGACAGGCTTATACAATGAGCAGTTCTTC.

This clone was seen once. The V gene is TRBV5-4, the J gene TRBJ2-7; D gene uncertain. The germline V gene encodes CDR1 SGHNT and CDR2 YYREEE (reference sequence). The ends were cut back, 2 bases at V and 1 base at J, with 7 bases in the middle. The CDR3 is 13 amino acids. DNA for the CDR3: TGTGCCAGCAGCTTAGCAGGTTCCTACGAGCAGTACTTC. Residues: CASSLAGSYEQYF. Full variable domain (missing parts from reference TRBV5-4 and TRBJ2-7): ETGVTQSPTHLIKTRGQQVTLRCSSQSGHNTVSWYQQALGQGPQFIFQYYREEENGRGNFPPRFSGLQFPNYSSELNVNALELDDSALYLCASSLAGSYEQYFGPGTRLTVT.

The chain carries TRBV6-2 or TRBV6-3 and TRBJ2-7; 9 positions agree with TRBD1. The length of the CDR3 is 13 residues. The germline V gene encodes CDR1 MNHEY and CDR2 SVGEGT. V lost 7 bases and J lost 11; bases outside the gene matches: 12. CDR3 coding DNA: TGTGCCAGCACCCCTCCTGGGACAGGGATGGAGTACTTC. Its translation: CASTPPGTGMEYF.

A note on this clone: One end of the junction varies from germline; a read error may be responsible. The gene calls are TRBV29-1 and TRBJ1-1, with TRBD1 matching over 9 bases. There are 12 residues in the CDR3. The V gene's germline CDR1 is SQVTM and CDR2 ANQGSEA. CDR3 loop: CSVRDRALEGFF. Here the CDR3 DNA reads TGCAGCGTCCGGGACAGGGCTCTTGAAGGTTTCTTT.

J is TRBJ1-4 and V is TRBV19; D is possibly TRBD1 (5 bases). Trimming stripped 3 bases from V and 6 bases from J, with 14 bases between. Germline V gene sequence: CDR1 LNHDA, CDR2 SQIVND (reference sequence). The length of the CDR3 is 15 residues. CDR3 in amino acids: CASSIGQGLDEKLFF. CDR3 DNA sequence: TGTGCCAGTAGTATCGGTCAGGGTCTGGATGAAAAACTGTTTTTT.

A few counts support this clone. V gene TRBV6-4 combines with J gene TRBJ1-1; a weak D match, TRBD1 (6 bases). Between the trimmed V and J ends, which lost 6 bases and 1 base, there was a span of 12 bases. From germline, CDR1 is MRHNA and CDR2 SNTAGT. The CDR3 runs to 14 residues. CDR3 in amino acids: CASRRDRQNTEAFF. CDR3 coding DNA: TGTGCCAGCAGACGAGACAGGCAGAACACTGAAGCTTTCTTT.

This rearrangement joins TRBV5-1 to TRBJ1-2; D uncertain. Germline lookup yields CDR1 SGHRS and CDR2 YFSETQ. The CDR3 is made up of 15 amino acids. Trimming took off 0 bases at V and 5 bases at J, with 14 bases between the two ends. The CDR3 sequence: CASSLADPRVYGYTF. In DNA form, the CDR3 reads TGCGCCAGCAGCTTGGCGGACCCGAGGGTTTATGGCTACACCTTC.

The chain links TRBV7-9 to TRBJ1-4; D gene ambiguous. CDR3 size: 15 residues. The germline V gene encodes CDR1 SEHNR and CDR2 FQNEAQ (reference sequence). Trimming stripped 5 bases from V and 6 bases from J, with 16 bases between. The CDR3 sequence: CASSKQAFLDEKLFF. The CDR3 bases are TGTGCCAGCAGCAAGCAGGCGTTCCTGGATGAAAAACTGTTTTTT.

This chain links TRBV4-1 with TRBJ2-7; D uncertain. This CDR3 region has 13 residues. Deletions cut 0 bases from V and 12 bases from J, with 15 bases between. In germline, CDR1 is MGHRA, CDR2 YSYEKL. The CDR3 region is CASSQEVTPYLYF. The CDR3 region has the DNA TGCGCCAGCAGCCAAGAGGTGACTCCATACCTGTACTTC.

This chain links TRBV18 with TRBJ2-3; tentatively, D is TRBD2 (5 bases). V lost 5 bases, J lost 8 bases, and 14 bases lay in between. Germline V gene lookup returns CDR1 KGHSH and CDR2 LQKENI. The CDR3 extends over 13 amino acids. The CDR3 sequence: CASSSEGTPTQYF. DNA of the CDR3: TGTGCCAGCTCATCCGAGGGTACGCCTACGCAGTATTTT.